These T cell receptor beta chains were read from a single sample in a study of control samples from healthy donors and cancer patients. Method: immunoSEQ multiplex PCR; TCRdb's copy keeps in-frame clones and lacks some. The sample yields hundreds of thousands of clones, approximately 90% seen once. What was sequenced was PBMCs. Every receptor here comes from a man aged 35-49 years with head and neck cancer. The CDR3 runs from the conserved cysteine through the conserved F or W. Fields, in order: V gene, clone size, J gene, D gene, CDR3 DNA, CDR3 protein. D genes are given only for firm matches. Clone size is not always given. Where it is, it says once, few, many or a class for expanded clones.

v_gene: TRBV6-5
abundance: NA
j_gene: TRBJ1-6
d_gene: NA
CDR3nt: TGTGCCAGCAGTTACTCGGGGTTTTCCTATAATTCACCCCTCCACTTT
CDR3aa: CASSYSGFSYNSPLHF

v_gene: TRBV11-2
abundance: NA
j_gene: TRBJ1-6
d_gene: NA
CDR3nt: TGTGCCAGCAGCCCAAACACTTCACCCCTCCACTTT
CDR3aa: CASSPNTSPLHF

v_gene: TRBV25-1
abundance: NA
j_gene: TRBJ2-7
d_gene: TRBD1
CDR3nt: TGTGCCAGCAGAGGGAGACAGGGACCTATTAACGAGCAGTACTTC
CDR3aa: CASRGRQGPINEQYF

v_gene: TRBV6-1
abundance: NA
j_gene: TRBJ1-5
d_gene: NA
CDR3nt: TGTGCCAGCAGTGAACAGGCCCATAGCAATCAGCCCCAGCATTTT
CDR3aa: CASSEQAHSNQPQHF

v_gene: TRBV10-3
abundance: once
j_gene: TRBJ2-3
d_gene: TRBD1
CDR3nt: TGTGCCATCAGGACCGGGACAGGCAACACAGATACGCAGTATTTT
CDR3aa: CAIRTGTGNTDTQYF

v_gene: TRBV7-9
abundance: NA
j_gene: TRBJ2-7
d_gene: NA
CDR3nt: TGTGCCAGCAGCTTAGATAGGACAGTAGCCTACGAGCAGTACTTC
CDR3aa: CASSLDRTVAYEQYF

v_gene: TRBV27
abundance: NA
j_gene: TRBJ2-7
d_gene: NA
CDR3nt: TGTGCCAGCAGGCCCGGGCCTAGCCTTGGGTACAACGAGCAGTACTTC
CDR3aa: CASRPGPSLGYNEQYF

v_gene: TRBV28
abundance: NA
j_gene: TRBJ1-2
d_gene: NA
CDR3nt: TGTGCCAGCAGTTTAGGACAACCGTACTATGGCTACACCTTC
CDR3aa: CASSLGQPYYGYTF

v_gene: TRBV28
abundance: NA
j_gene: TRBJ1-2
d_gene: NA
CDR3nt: TGTGCCAGCAACAGGTCTTATGGCTACACCTTC
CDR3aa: CASNRSYGYTF

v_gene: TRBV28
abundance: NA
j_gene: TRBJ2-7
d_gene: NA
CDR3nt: TGTGCCAGCAGTTTACCCGGCTACGAGCAGTACTTC
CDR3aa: CASSLPGYEQYF

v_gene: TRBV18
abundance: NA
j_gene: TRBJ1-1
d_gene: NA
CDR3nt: TGTGCCAGCTCACCCACCGGGGGGGCGAACACTGAAGCTTTCTTT
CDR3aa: CASSPTGGANTEAFF

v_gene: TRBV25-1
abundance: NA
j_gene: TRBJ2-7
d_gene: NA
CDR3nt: TGTGCCAGCAGTGCCCACCCCGGGGTCCCGAACTACTTC
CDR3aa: CASSAHPGVPNYF

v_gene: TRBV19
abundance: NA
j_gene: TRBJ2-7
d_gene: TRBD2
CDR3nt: TGTGCCAGTTCCCCGGGACTAGCGGGGATCTACGAGCAGTACTTC
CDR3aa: CASSPGLAGIYEQYF

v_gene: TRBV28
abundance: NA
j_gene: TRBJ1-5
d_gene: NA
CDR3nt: TGTGCCAGCAGTCCCATCCGAAGTCAGCCCCAGCATTTT
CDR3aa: CASSPIRSQPQHF

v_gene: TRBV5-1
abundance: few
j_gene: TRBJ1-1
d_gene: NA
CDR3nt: TGCGCCAGCAGCTTGGATCTGAACACTGAAGCTTTCTTT
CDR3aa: CASSLDLNTEAFF

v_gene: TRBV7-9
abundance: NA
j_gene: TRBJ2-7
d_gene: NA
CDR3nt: TGTGCCAGCAGCTTAGCTGGCCAGACCTACGAGCAGTACTTC
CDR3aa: CASSLAGQTYEQYF

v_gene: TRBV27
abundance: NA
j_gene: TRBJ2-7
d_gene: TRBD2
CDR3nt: TGTGCCAGCAGTCAGCCGGGGGGATTCTACGAGCAGTACTTC
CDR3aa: CASSQPGGFYEQYF

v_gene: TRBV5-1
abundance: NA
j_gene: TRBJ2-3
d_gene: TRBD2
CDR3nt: TGCGCCAGCAGCTCCCTGTCGGGGGGACTCACAGATACGCAGTATTTT
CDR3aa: CASSSLSGGLTDTQYF

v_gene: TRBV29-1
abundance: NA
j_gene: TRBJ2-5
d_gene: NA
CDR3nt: TGCAGCGCCCTGGAGGGGCGGGCTGAAGAGACCCAGTACTTC
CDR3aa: CSALEGRAEETQYF

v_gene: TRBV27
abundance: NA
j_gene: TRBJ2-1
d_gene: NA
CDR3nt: TGTGCCAGCAGTTTATCGGGAACCGTTGGAAACAATGAGCAGTTCTTC
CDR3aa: CASSLSGTVGNNEQFF

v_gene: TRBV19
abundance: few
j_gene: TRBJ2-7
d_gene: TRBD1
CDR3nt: TGTGCCAGTAACCAACAGGGGGCGCGGTACGAGCAGTACTTC
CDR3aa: CASNQQGARYEQYF

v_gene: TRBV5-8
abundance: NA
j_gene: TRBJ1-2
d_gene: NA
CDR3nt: TGTGCCAGCAGCTTGGTTTCAGGGAGGATTTATGGCTACACCTTC
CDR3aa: CASSLVSGRIYGYTF

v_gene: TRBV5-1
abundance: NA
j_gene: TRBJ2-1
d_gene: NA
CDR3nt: TGCGCCAGCAGCTTGGAGGAGGCGGGGTACAATGAGCAGTTCTTC
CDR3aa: CASSLEEAGYNEQFF

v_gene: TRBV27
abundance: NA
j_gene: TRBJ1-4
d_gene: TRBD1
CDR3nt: TGTGCCAGCAGTTACCAGGGGGCTAATGAAAAACTGTTTTTT
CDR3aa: CASSYQGANEKLFF

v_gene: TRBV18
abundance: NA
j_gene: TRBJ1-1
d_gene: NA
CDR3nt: TGTGCCAGCTCACCCGCGGTGTGGGACTCTGAAGCTTTCTTT
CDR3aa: CASSPAVWDSEAFF

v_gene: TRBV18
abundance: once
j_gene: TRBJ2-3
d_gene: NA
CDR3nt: TGTGCCAGCTCACCACCGGGACTGACAGGAGGCACAGATACGCAGTATTTT
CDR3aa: CASSPPGLTGGTDTQYF

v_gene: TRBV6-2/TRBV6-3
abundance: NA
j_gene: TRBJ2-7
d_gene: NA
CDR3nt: TGTGCCAGCAGTTACCAGGATGTACTCATCTACGAGCAGTACTTC
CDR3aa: CASSYQDVLIYEQYF

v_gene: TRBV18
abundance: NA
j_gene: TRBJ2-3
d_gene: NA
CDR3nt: TGTGCCACCCTCTCGGGGGATACGCAGTATTTT
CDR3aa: CATLSGDTQYF

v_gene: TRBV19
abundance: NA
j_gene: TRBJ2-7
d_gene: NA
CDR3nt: TGTGCCAGTAGTATAGAGCCCGACCCCGAGCAGTACTTC
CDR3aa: CASSIEPDPEQYF

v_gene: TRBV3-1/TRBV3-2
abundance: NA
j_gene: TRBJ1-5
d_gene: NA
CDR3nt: TGTGCCAGCAGCCCCCAGTTGGGTGGCAATCAGCCCCAGCATTTT
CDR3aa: CASSPQLGGNQPQHF

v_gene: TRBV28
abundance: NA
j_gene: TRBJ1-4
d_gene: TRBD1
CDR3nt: TGTGCCAGCAGTTTTAATACCAGGGGGCGTAATGAAAAACTGTTTTTT
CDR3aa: CASSFNTRGRNEKLFF

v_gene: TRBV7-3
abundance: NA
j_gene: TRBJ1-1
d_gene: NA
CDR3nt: TGTGCCAGCAGCCCGTCGGGCGGCACTGAAGCTTTCTTT
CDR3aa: CASSPSGGTEAFF

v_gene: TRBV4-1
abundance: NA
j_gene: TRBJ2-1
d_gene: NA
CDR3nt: TGCGCCAGCAGCCAAGAGGAAGGGCACTCCTACAATGAGCAGTTCTTC
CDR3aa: CASSQEEGHSYNEQFF

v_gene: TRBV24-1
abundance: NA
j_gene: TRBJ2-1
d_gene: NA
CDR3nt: TGTGCCCCGCCGGAGGGCGTCAGCAATGAGCAGTTCTTC
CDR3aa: CAPPEGVSNEQFF

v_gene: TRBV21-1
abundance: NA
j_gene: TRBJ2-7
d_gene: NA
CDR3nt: TGTGCCAGCAGCAACACAGGGGGCGGCGACGAGCAGTACTTC
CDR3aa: CASSNTGGGDEQYF

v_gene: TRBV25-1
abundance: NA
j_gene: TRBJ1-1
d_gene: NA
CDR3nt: TGTGCCAGCAGTGATGGGCAGGGATGGGACACTGAAGCTTTCTTT
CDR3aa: CASSDGQGWDTEAFF

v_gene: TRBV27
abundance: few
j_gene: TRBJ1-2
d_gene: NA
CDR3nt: TGTGCCACCAAGGCTGGCTACACCTTC
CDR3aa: CATKAGYTF

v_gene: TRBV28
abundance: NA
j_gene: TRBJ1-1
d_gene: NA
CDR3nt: TGTGCCAGCAGTTTTGGAGACAAGTTCTTT
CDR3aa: CASSFGDKFF

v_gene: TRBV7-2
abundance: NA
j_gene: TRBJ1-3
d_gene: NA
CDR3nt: TGTGCCAGCAGCTTAGAACAGTTGCGCGGCACCATATATTTT
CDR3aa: CASSLEQLRGTIYF

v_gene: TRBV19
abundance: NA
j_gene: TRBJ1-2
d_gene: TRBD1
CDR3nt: TGTGCCAGTTTGTCCGCAGGGGGCGTCTATGGCTACACCTTC
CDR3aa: CASLSAGGVYGYTF

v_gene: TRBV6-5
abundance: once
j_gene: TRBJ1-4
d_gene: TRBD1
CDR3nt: TGTGCCAGCAGTTACTCAGGACAGGGGGCGCGAGAAAAACTGTTTTTT
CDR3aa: CASSYSGQGAREKLFF

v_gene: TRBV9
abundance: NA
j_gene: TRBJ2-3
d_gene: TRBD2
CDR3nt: TGTGCCAGCAGCCCAACGTGGGGGGGGACAGATACGCAGTATTTT
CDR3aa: CASSPTWGGTDTQYF

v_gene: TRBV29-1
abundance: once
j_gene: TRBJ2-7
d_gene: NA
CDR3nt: TGCAGCGTTGAAGAGGGCTACGAGCAGTACTTC
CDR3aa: CSVEEGYEQYF

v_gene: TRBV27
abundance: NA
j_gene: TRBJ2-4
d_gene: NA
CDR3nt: TGTGCCAGCAAAACGCGGGCTAGCCCTATGGGGGGAAACATTCAGTACTTC
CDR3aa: CASKTRASPMGGNIQYF

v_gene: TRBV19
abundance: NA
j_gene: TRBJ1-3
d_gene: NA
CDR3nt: TGTGCCAGTAGTATTGACATGAACACCGGAAACACCATATATTTT
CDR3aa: CASSIDMNTGNTIYF

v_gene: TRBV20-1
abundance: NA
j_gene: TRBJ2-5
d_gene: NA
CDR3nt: TGCAGTGCTAGTGTTCAGGGGGCGGGGGGGAAGACCCAGTACTTC
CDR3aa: CSASVQGAGGKTQYF

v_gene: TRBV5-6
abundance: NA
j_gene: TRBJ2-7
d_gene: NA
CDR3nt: TGTGCCAGCAGCTTGCAGCGGCGCTCCTACGAGCAGTACTTC
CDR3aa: CASSLQRRSYEQYF

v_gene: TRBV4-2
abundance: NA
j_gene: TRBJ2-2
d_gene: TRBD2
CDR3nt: TGTGCCAGCAGCCAAGATACACTAGCGGGAATCACCGGGGAGCTGTTTTTT
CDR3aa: CASSQDTLAGITGELFF

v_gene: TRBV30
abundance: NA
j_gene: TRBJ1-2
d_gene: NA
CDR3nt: TGTGCTCGGGCGGGGGGAGAAAACTATGGCTACACCTTC
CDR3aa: CARAGGENYGYTF

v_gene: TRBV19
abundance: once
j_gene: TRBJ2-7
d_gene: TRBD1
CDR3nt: TGTGCCAGTAGTATATCAGGGGGCGCCGGCAACGAGCAGTACTTC
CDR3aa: CASSISGGAGNEQYF

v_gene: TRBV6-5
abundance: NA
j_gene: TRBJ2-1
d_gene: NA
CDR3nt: TGTGCCAGCAGCAGCGAGGGGCGGGACAATGAGCAGTTCTTC
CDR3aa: CASSSEGRDNEQFF

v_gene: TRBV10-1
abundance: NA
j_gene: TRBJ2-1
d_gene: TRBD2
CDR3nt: TGCGCCACGGGCCCTAGCGGCAACTACAATGAGCAGTTCTTC
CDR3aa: CATGPSGNYNEQFF

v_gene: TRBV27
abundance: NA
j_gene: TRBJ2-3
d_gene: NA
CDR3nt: TGTGCCAGCAGTCCGCTGCAGACCCATCTACGGGATACGCAGTATTTT
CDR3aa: CASSPLQTHLRDTQYF

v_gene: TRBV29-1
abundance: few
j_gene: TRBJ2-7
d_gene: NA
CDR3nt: TGCAGCGTTAGGGCGGTTTACGAGCAGTACTTC
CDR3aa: CSVRAVYEQYF